These 7 T cell receptor beta chains originate from one sample sequenced in a study of long-term antiretroviral therapy in people with HIV. The assay, immunoSEQ v3.0, was run at survey level. The method was immunoSEQ multiplex PCR; TCRdb's version includes in-frame clones alone and lacks a portion of them. The sample holds 15,000 to 20,000 clones, just over 85% seen once. The sequenced sample was unsorted PBMCs, obtained 2.3 to 2.4 years before starting antiretroviral therapy. All receptors derive from a woman aged 25 to 39 with HIV.

CDR3 bases: TGTGCCAGCAGCGAGGCGGGGGGAGGTACGCAGTATTTT. Translated: CASSEAGGGTQYF. The V gene is TRBV11-3, the J gene TRBJ2-3; 8 bases agree with TRBD2. V trimming: 5 bases; J trimming: 8 bases; junction bases outside the gene matches: 6. The CDR3 is 13 amino acids. The germline V gene has CDR1 SGHNT and CDR2 YENEEA. The full variable domain, completed using reference TRBV11-3 and TRBJ2-3, is EAGVVQSPRYKIIEKKQPVAFWCNPISGHNTLYWYLQNLGQGPELLIRYENEEAVDDSQLPKDRFSAERLKGVDSTLKIQPAELGDSAVYLCASSEAGGGTQYFGPGTRLTVL.

V and J are TRBV30 and TRBJ1-2, with a tentative D call TRBD1 (6 bases). The V gene's germline CDR1 is GTSNPN and CDR2 SVGIG (reference sequence). The length of the CDR3 is 15 residues. The V end was cut by 4 bases, the J end by 0 bases, with 15 bases between. CDR3 coding DNA: TGTGCCTGGAAAGCTCAACAGGGATCTAACTATGGCTACACCTTC. It codes for CAWKAQQGSNYGYTF.

DNA for the CDR3: TGTGCCTGCCCCTTAGTTGGGGGGGGCGGAGAGACCCAGTACTTC. Amino acids: CACPLVGGGGETQYF. J is TRBJ2-5 and V is TRBV30; tentatively, D is TRBD2 (7 bases). Looked up from germline, CDR1 is GTSNPN and CDR2 is SVGIG (reference sequence). This CDR3 is built from 15 residues. With 6 bases removed from V and 4 bases from J, the gap between germline ends came to 21 bases.

The chain joins TRBV6-6 to TRBJ2-4; 8 bases are a match to TRBD2. Trimming at V came to 0 bases and at J to 7 bases, leaving 5 bases not matched to a gene. This CDR3 contains 15 residues. Germline loops: CDR1 MNHNY, CDR2 SVGAGI (reference sequence). CDR3 amino acids: CASSYSGGEGNIQYF. CDR3 bases: TGTGCCAGCAGTTACTCCGGGGGGGAGGGGAACATTCAGTACTTC.

The chain combines TRBV7-8 with TRBJ2-7, with TRBD1 as a possible D gene (6 bases). CDR1 SGHVS and CDR2 FQNEAQ come from the germline V gene. The CDR3 has 16 residues. V lost 3 bases and J 4 bases, leaving 19 bases between the germline ends. The CDR3 DNA follows: TGTGCCAGCAGCTTTAGTATACAGGGCGGCCGTTACGAGCAGTACTTC. Translated, it gives CASSFSIQGGRYEQYF.

This clone turned up a few times. This chain connects TRBV7-9 to TRBJ1-4; no definite D call. V was pared by 1 base and J by 6 bases, with 12 bases between. The CDR3 contains 15 residues. The germline V gene has CDR1 SEHNR and CDR2 FQNEAQ (reference sequence). CDR3 loop: CASSLDGLRHEKLFF. The CDR3 nucleotides read TGTGCCAGCAGCTTAGATGGCCTCCGGCATGAAAAACTGTTTTTT.

The V gene is TRBV4-1, the J gene TRBJ2-5; unclear D gene. The V end was cut by 4 bases, the J end by 5 bases, with 14 bases between. CDR1 and CDR2 (germline): MGHRA, YSYEKL. The CDR3 extends over 14 amino acids. CDR3 nucleotides: TGCGCCAGCAGCCCCGTAGGCCCCGGGGAGACCCAGTACTTC. Its protein product is CASSPVGPGETQYF.